This T cell receptor (beta chain) is from a study of blood T cell repertoires in COVID-19 (TCRdb year 2020). Concerning the study at large: The collaborator samples originated in the United States, Italy and Spain and spanned the acute and convalescent phases of COVID-19. The material from the prospective study consisted of cDNA or gDNA derived from T cells, B-cell-depleted T cells, or PBMCs. Subjects who had been exposed to COVID-19, were actively infected with it, or had recovered from it provided the deeply sampled blood TCRbeta repertoires that made up the dataset. The repertoires were released in a freely available public database intended as a resource for research on the immune response to SARS-CoV-2. Samples came from the ongoing ImmuneRACE study (first 160 participants) plus 1,254 subjects from 6 global collaborators. Nearly every sample came with metadata listing a de-identified subject ID, COVID-19 status, age in years and sex. Where available, HLA class I and class II types were taken from metadata supplied by the sample provider and were not determined by assay-based typing.

This clone was seen only once. Its antigen is not yet known. The input lacks base qualities; no much larger clone sits a single base away. TCRbeta CDR3 regions were amplified from genomic DNA by means of the immunoSEQ Assay, a bias-controlled multiplex PCR. Concerning the study's data processing: Nucleated cell counts per sample were estimated from amplification of reference gene primers within the assay. To quantify the absolute abundance of each unique TCRbeta CDR3 rearrangement, sequence reads were collapsed and filtered. For each sample, productive Simpson clonality was calculated as the square root of Simpson's diversity index over productive rearrangements. Drawn from immuneACCESS, this table holds only the in-frame rearrangements with V and J called that TCRdb kept. Clones are partly lost; checked studies trace under half to an unresolved V gene and leave the rest unexplained. V, J and clone size reflect that table, while D and trimming were determined from the DNA. For this sample the table gives tens of thousands of clones, of which approximately 86% were detected only once. The ten largest clones capture 3.5% to 4% of the sample.

The CDR3 contains 16 residues, cysteine and phenylalanine counted. The kept DNA is CDR3 alone, 48 bases in frame from the first base. Trimming leaves V shorter by 3 bases and J shorter by 2 bases, with the junction holding 4 bases beyond the gene matches. CDR1 and CDR2, looked up from the germline V gene, are SGHVS and FQNEAQ. In Seattle, one collaborating source enrolled patients while the infection was active and tracked those patients longitudinally over the course of disease. Collaborating institutions collected whole blood in K2EDTA tubes following their own protocols. For TCRbeta analysis, collaborators shipped samples in one of three forms: frozen whole blood, isolated PBMCs, or DNA extracted from either of those sample types. Results and caveats for the whole study, not just this receptor: The quantity of clinical and demographic metadata differed by source and by participant and was supplied without curation.

Sequenced input: peripheral blood. In this chain, TRBV7-8 is recombined with TRBJ2-1; 10 central nucleotides agree with TRBD2. The clonotype comes from a man aged 40-55 years with COVID-19, enrolled during active disease. CDR3 reads: CASSLSGGATYNEQFF. The sequence in DNA is TGTGCCAGCAGCTTGAGCGGGGGGGCAACCTACAATGAGCAGTTCTTC.